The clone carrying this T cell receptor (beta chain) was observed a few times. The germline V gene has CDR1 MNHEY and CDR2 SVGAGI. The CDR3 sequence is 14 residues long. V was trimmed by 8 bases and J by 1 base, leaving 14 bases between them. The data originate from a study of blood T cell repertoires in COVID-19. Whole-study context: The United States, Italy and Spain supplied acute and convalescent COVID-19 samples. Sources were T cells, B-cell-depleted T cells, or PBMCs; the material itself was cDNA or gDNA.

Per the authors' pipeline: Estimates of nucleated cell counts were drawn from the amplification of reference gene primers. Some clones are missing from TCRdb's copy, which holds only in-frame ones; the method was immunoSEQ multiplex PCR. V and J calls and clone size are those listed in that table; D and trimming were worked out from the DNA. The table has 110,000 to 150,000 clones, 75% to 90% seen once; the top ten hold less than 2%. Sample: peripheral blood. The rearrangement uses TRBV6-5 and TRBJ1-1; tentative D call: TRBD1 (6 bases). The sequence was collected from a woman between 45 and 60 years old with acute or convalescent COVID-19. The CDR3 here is CASRRGWRNTEAFF. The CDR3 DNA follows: TGTGCCAGCCGCAGGGGTTGGAGGAACACTGAAGCTTTCTTT.